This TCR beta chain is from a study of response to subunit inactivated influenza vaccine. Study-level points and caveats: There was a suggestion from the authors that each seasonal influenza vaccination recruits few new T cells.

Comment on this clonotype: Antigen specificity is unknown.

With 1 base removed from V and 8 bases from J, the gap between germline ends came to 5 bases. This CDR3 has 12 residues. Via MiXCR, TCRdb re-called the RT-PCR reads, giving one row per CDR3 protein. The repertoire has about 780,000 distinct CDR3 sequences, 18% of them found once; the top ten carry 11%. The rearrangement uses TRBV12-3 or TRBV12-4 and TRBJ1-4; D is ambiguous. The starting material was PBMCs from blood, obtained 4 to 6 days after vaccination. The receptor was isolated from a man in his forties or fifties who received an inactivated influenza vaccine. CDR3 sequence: CASSLVREKLFF. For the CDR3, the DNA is TGTGCCAGCAGTTTAGTCCGGGAAAAACTGTTTTTT.